The 10 T cell receptor beta chains presented below share a single source sample, sequenced in a study of blood T cell repertoires in COVID-19. Clones were sequenced by immunoSEQ multiplex PCR, and TCRdb holds only the in-frame ones, with some missing. This sample has 150,000 to 200,000 clones, with about 90% found just once. Sequenced material: PBMCs or T cells enriched from blood (not recorded which). All receptors come from a woman between 45 and 60 years old who had recovered from COVID-19.

The rearrangement joins TRBV6-6 to TRBJ1-2; no clear D. Trimming cost V 2 bases and J 0 bases, with 10 bases left between them. The germline CDR1 and CDR2 sequences are MNHNY and SVGAGI (reference sequence). The CDR3 covers 15 residues. This CDR3 is CASSYGPAANYGYTF. The CDR3 DNA reads TGTGCCAGCAGTTACGGCCCCGCGGCTAACTATGGCTACACCTTC.

The rearrangement joins TRBV4-1 to TRBJ1-2, with D perhaps matching TRBD1 (5 bases). The germline gives CDR1 MGHRA, CDR2 YSYEKL. Trimming removed 3 bases from V and 2 bases from J, with 19 bases in between. The CDR3 length is 17 residues. This CDR3 is CASSQGNDRLSNYGYTF. CDR3 DNA sequence: TGCGCCAGCAGCCAGGGGAATGACAGACTCTCCAACTATGGCTACACCTTC.

The chain has TRBV6-4 and TRBJ2-5, with a tentative D call TRBD2 (6 bases). Between the trimmed V and J ends, which lost 8 bases and 2 bases, there was a span of 15 bases. Germline values: CDR1 MRHNA, CDR2 SNTAGT. There are 14 residues in the CDR3. In nucleotides, the CDR3 is TGTGCCAGCGGAGTAGCGGAGGGACAAGAGACCCAGTACTTC. Encoded protein: CASGVAEGQETQYF.

This chain uses TRBV6-2 or TRBV6-3 with TRBJ1-5, with a weak D call TRBD1 (5 bases). Germline-derived CDR1 and CDR2 are MNHEY and SVGEGT. The CDR3 totals 15 residues. Trimming removed 6 bases from V and 7 bases from J, with 19 bases in between. The chain's CDR3 is CASSNSRGDGQPQHF. In nucleotides, the CDR3 is TGTGCCAGCAGCAATAGCCGCGGGGACGGACAGCCCCAGCATTTT.

The rearrangement joins TRBV5-4 to TRBJ2-5; 12 bases are shared with TRBD2. With V trimmed by 4 bases and J by 2 bases, 3 bases remained unmatched. This CDR3 comprises 15 residues. Germline V gene data show CDR1 as SGHNT and CDR2 as YYREEE (reference sequence). The CDR3 sequence: CASSQTSGRQETQYF. CDR3 nucleotides: TGTGCCAGCAGCCAGACTAGCGGGAGACAAGAGACCCAGTACTTC.

This rearrangement joins TRBV5-1 to TRBJ1-1; D unclear. The CDR3 spans 13 residues. V shed 5 bases and J shed 0 bases, with 8 bases lying between them. Germline CDR1 is SGHRS and CDR2 is YFSETQ. The CDR3 region is CASRTEVNTEAFF. For the CDR3, the DNA is TGCGCCAGCAGGACGGAGGTGAACACTGAAGCTTTCTTT.

The CDR3 protein is CASSLGTGPTEAFF. The DNA of the CDR3 is TGTGCCAGCAGTTTAGGCACAGGGCCGACTGAAGCTTTCTTT. The gene calls are TRBV28 and TRBJ1-1, with D tentatively TRBD1 (6 bases). V gave up 2 bases and J gave up 5 bases, with 12 bases separating them. The germline gives CDR1 MDHEN, CDR2 SYDVKM. The CDR3 runs to 14 residues.

Concerning this clone itself: The same CDR3 arises from other DNA sequences in this sample as well. V is TRBV30 and J is TRBJ2-7; D is perhaps TRBD1 (5 bases). The CDR3 consists of 11 residues. CDR1 is GTSNPN, CDR2 SVGIG, per germline (reference sequence). V was trimmed by 2 bases and J by 6 bases, leaving 8 bases between them. The CDR3 coding sequence is TGTGCCTGGAGTTGGGGCGGCGAGCAGTACTTC. Protein sequence: CAWSWGGEQYF.

This clone was counted only a few times. The rearrangement joins TRBV7-6 to TRBJ1-2; no firm D call. Trimming left V 0 bases short and J 8 bases short, with 16 bases between. Germline V gives CDR1 SGHVS, CDR2 FNYEAQ. The CDR3 length is 15 residues. CDR3 loop: CASSLAEEGALGYTF. The CDR3 DNA follows: TGTGCCAGCAGCTTAGCGGAGGAAGGAGCGTTGGGCTACACCTTC.

This clone occurred a few times. The chain links TRBV16 to TRBJ1-2; weak D call: TRBD1 (6 bases). Germline V CDR1 and CDR2: KGHSY, FQNENV. The CDR3 extends over 14 amino acids. The V gene lost 4 bases and the J gene lost 6 bases, with 15 bases spanning the gap. In DNA, the CDR3 is TGTGCCAGCAGCCCTGCACAGGGATCCCATGGCTACACCTTC. It codes for CASSPAQGSHGYTF. Looking up the rest from reference TRBV16 and TRBJ1-2 gives the full variable domain: GEEVAQTPKHLVRGEGQKAKLYCAPIKGHSYVFWYQQVLKNEFKFLISFQNENVFDETGMPKERFSAKCLPNSPCSLEIQATKLEDSAVYFCASSPAQGSHGYTFGSGTRLTVV.